This section outlines one TCR beta chain sequence together with its context. Its antigen is not known. Sequencing was performed with immunoSEQ multiplex PCR; in TCRdb, only in-frame clones are kept and a portion is missing. Of approximately 70,000 clones in the sample, 84% are singletons; the top ten hold 8% to 10%. This record comes from a study of T cell responses to AZD1222 COVID-19 vaccine. The study, taken as a whole, reports: It should be noted that donors were predominantly white British and more often female, and clonal diversity was possibly underestimated. CD4 TCRs linked to vaccination spanned spike, dominating at 160-218 and 743-854. Repertoire sampling was restricted to post-peak T cell response timepoints.

Germline values: CDR1 MNHEY, CDR2 SVGAGI. V lost 1 base, J lost 2 bases, and 8 bases lay in between. CDR3 length: 15 amino acids. This receptor was taken from an adult in good health. Source: peripheral blood, taken on day 0 of AZD1222 vaccination. The V gene is TRBV6-5, the J gene TRBJ2-2; D is ambiguous. DNA of the CDR3: TGTGCCAGCAGTTACTACACCAGAAACACCGGGGAGCTGTTTTTT. It encodes CASSYYTRNTGELFF.